Listed here is a single TCR beta chain. As part of library construction, unique molecular identifiers were attached to individual cDNA molecules. Via MiXCR, TCRdb re-called the 5' RACE reads, giving one row per CDR3 protein. The sample has roughly 70,000 distinct CDR3 sequences; roughly a fifth are singletons. The V and J ends lost 3 bases and 8 bases respectively, with 13 bases between them. CDR1 and CDR2 (germline): SGHDN, FVKESK. There are 13 residues in the CDR3. The sample belongs to a study of early T cells in non-severe SARS-CoV-2 infection. Study context: Sequenced bulk RNA came from whole blood that was unsorted, and chains were unpaired.

The rearrangement uses TRBV14 and TRBJ1-2; D is perhaps TRBD1 (5 bases). This clonotype was sampled from an adult who was a healthcare worker with PCR-confirmed SARS-CoV-2 infection or an uninfected control (not recorded which). The sample in question was whole blood, obtained at baseline. CDR3 sequence (DNA): TGTGCCAGCAGCCAGGGACTGTCGTGGGGCTACACCTTC. Translating gives CASSQGLSWGYTF.